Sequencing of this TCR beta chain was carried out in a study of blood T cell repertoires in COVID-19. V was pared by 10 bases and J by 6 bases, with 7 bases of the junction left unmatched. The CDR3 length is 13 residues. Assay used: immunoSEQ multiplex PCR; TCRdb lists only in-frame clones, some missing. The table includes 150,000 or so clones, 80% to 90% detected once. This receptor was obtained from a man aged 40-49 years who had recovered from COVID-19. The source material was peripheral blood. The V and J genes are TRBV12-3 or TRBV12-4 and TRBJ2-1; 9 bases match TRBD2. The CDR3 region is CATRLAGINEQFF. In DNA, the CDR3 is TGTGCCACGAGGCTAGCGGGGATCAATGAGCAGTTCTTC.